The 16 T cell receptor beta chains below come from one sample, sequenced in a study of response to subunit inactivated influenza vaccine (dated by TCRdb to 2016 to 2019). Library generation was performed with RT-PCR. The sequencer was an Illumina HiSeq 2500. Using fastp at Q25 and MiXCR, TCRdb reprocessed the public reads and kept productive beta chains. Every distinct CDR3 protein forms one entry, paired with its most common genes and DNA. This sample holds approximately 500,000 distinct CDR3 sequences; 10% to 15% were observed only once. The ten largest clones add up to around 14% of the sample. The time point label corresponds to: 45 days after influenza vaccine administration. Here the sequenced sample was PBMCs from blood, taken more than 35 days after vaccination. The receptor source for this set is a man between 45 and 60 years old who received an inactivated influenza vaccine. Donor details come from another sample of the same person, matched by shared clones.

The gene calls are TRBV5-5 and TRBJ2-5; 9 positions agree with TRBD2. V trimming: 4 bases; J trimming: 5 bases; junction bases outside the gene matches: 3. CDR3 length: 13 residues. CDR1 is SGHKS, CDR2 YYEKEE, per germline (reference sequence). The CDR3 DNA reads as TGTGCCAGCAGCATGACTAGCGGTGAGACCCAGTACTTC. Protein sequence: CASSMTSGETQYF.

CDR3 in amino acids: CASSYAGGANTEAFF. The CDR3, as DNA: TGTGCCAGCAGTTACGCCGGGGGGGCGAACACTGAAGCTTTCTTT. The chain couples TRBV6-5 to TRBJ1-1; possibly TRBD1 for D (6 bases). V was trimmed by 2 bases and J by 1 base, leaving 11 bases between them. This CDR3 is 15 amino acids long. Germline V lookup: CDR1 MNHEY, CDR2 SVGAGI.

The V gene is TRBV6-2 or TRBV6-3, the J gene TRBJ2-6, with 12 bases identical to TRBD2. Germline CDR1 and CDR2: MNHEY and SVGEGT. This CDR3 is 17 amino acids long. V was pared by 7 bases and J by 2 bases, with 6 bases of the junction left unmatched. The CDR3 reads CASTYSSGGAGANVLTF. For the CDR3, the DNA is TGTGCCAGCACCTATTCTAGCGGGGGGGCTGGGGCCAACGTCCTGACTTTC.

This clonotype occurred many times. J is TRBJ1-1 and V is TRBV7-9; D ambiguous. V lost 8 bases and J lost 2, with 12 bases in between. The CDR3 is 13 residues long. Germline V lookup: CDR1 SEHNR, CDR2 FQNEAQ (reference sequence). CDR3: CASSAGSNTEAFF. The CDR3 nucleotides are TGTGCCAGCTCGGCCGGGTCCAACACTGAAGCTTTCTTT.

The table lists this clonotype with many counts. The gene calls are TRBV4-3 and TRBJ1-2, with a tentative D call TRBD1 (5 bases). V was pared by 4 bases and J by 0 bases, with 15 bases between. CDR1 and CDR2 from the germline V gene are LGHNA and YSLEER. The CDR3 covers 16 residues. The CDR3: CASSRAEGPTNYGYTF. The CDR3 nucleotides are TGCGCCAGCAGCCGGGCCGAGGGACCGACTAACTATGGCTACACCTTC.

The rearrangement links TRBV11-2 to TRBJ2-7; the D gene is possibly TRBD1 (5 bases). Germline-derived CDR1 and CDR2 are SGHAT and FQNNGV. CDR3 length: 15 amino acids. Trimming took off 1 base at V and 2 bases at J, with 12 bases between the two ends. The CDR3 region is CASSLAWQGTYEQYF. CDR3 coding DNA: TGTGCCAGCAGCTTAGCCTGGCAGGGAACCTACGAGCAGTACTTC.

The chain combines TRBV7-2 with TRBJ2-7, with no clear D. CDR3 length: 14 amino acids. The V end lost 1 base, the J end lost 5 bases, and 12 bases lay between the germline ends. CDR1 is SGHTA and CDR2 is FQGNSA in the germline V gene. CDR3 coding DNA: TGTGCCAGCAGCTTAGTAGGAAGTGGCCACGAGCAGTACTTC. It encodes CASSLVGSGHEQYF.

This clonotype has just a few counts. This chain connects TRBV4-2 to TRBJ2-7, with 8 bases that match TRBD1. The CDR3 runs to 15 residues. Trimming at V came to 0 bases and at J to 3 bases, leaving 4 bases not matched to a gene. Looked up from germline, CDR1 is LGHNA and CDR2 is YNFKEQ. The CDR3 DNA is TGTGCCAGCAGCCAAGACCGGGACAGGAACTACGAGCAGTACTTC. Translating gives CASSQDRDRNYEQYF.

This clonotype was counted a few times. The rearrangement links TRBV9 to TRBJ1-4; D gene unclear. CDR1 and CDR2 from the germline V gene are SGDLS and YYNGEE. The CDR3 spans 17 residues. V gave up 0 bases and J gave up 0 bases, with 12 bases separating them. In DNA, the CDR3 is TGTGCCAGCAGCGTAGACGGGAACCTTGCAACTAATGAAAAACTGTTTTTT. It yields the protein CASSVDGNLATNEKLFF. Variable domain in full (rest from reference TRBV9 and TRBJ1-4): DSGVTQTPKHLITATGQRVTLRCSPRSGDLSVYWYQQSLDQGLQFLIQYYNGEERAKGNILERFSAQQFPDLHSELNLSSLELGDSALYFCASSVDGNLATNEKLFFGSGTQLSVL.

V is TRBV12-3 or TRBV12-4 and J is TRBJ2-7; D unresolved. This CDR3 has 13 residues. The V and J ends lost 3 bases and 5 bases respectively, with 11 bases between them. This CDR3 reads CASSFLGSNEQYF. The CDR3 bases are TGTGCCAGCAGTTTTTTGGGATCCAACGAGCAGTACTTC.

This clonotype was counted ten times or more. The chain uses TRBV29-1 and TRBJ2-7, with unresolved D. CDR3 size: 16 residues. V dropped 1 base and J dropped 2 bases, with 18 bases sitting between them. The germline gives CDR1 SQVTM, CDR2 ANQGSEA. DNA for the CDR3: TGCAGCGTTGAAGTCCCTCGGAGTCGCCATCCCTACGAGCAGTACTTC. It codes for CSVEVPRSRHPYEQYF.

Concerning this clonotype itself: This could be a read error, since a much larger clone is one nucleotide away. The chain has TRBV20-1 and TRBJ2-7; D possibly corresponds to TRBD2 (5 bases). Germline V gene data show CDR1 as DFQATT and CDR2 as SNEGSKA (reference sequence). V lost 4 bases and J lost 6, with 19 bases in between. This CDR3 spans 14 amino acids. In nucleotides, the CDR3 is TGCAGTGCTAAACTCGGCTGCCCTACTAGCGAGCAGTACTTC. Translated: CSAKLGCPTSEQYF.

The sample holds a few counts of this clonotype. The chain carries TRBV3-1 and TRBJ2-3; TRBD2 aligns across 13 bases. The CDR3 runs to 17 residues. The V and J ends lost 4 bases and 5 bases, in that order; junction bases with no gene match: 9. Germline CDR1 and CDR2: LGHDT and YNNKEL (reference sequence). In DNA form, the CDR3 reads TGTGCCAGCAGCCTCGCCCGGACTAGCGGGGGAAGAGATACGCAGTATTTT. Translating gives CASSLARTSGGRDTQYF.

The chain links TRBV2 to TRBJ2-1; 10 bases agree with TRBD2. The CDR3 has 19 amino acids. J lost 4 bases, V lost 7 bases, and 19 bases had no gene match. CDR1 and CDR2 (germline): SNHLY, FYNNEI. CDR3 DNA: TGTGCCAGCATGAGGTCTAGCGGGAGTATTCGTCCGGGATACAATGAGCAGTTCTTC. Protein: CASMRSSGSIRPGYNEQFF.

The CDR3 spells CASISTEQYF. In DNA, the CDR3 is TGTGCCAGCATCAGTACGGAGCAGTACTTC. The V call is TRBV21-1, the J call TRBJ2-7. TRBV21-1 constitutes a pseudogene. There are 10 residues in the CDR3.

A few counts support this clonotype. The chain links TRBV6-2 or TRBV6-3 to TRBJ2-5; D unclear. The length of the CDR3 is 12 residues. In germline, CDR1 is MNHEY, CDR2 SVGEGT. Trimming took off 6 bases at V and 4 bases at J, with 9 bases between the two ends. The CDR3 is CASRVGGETQYF. CDR3 bases: TGTGCCAGCAGGGTGGGTGGAGAGACCCAGTACTTC.